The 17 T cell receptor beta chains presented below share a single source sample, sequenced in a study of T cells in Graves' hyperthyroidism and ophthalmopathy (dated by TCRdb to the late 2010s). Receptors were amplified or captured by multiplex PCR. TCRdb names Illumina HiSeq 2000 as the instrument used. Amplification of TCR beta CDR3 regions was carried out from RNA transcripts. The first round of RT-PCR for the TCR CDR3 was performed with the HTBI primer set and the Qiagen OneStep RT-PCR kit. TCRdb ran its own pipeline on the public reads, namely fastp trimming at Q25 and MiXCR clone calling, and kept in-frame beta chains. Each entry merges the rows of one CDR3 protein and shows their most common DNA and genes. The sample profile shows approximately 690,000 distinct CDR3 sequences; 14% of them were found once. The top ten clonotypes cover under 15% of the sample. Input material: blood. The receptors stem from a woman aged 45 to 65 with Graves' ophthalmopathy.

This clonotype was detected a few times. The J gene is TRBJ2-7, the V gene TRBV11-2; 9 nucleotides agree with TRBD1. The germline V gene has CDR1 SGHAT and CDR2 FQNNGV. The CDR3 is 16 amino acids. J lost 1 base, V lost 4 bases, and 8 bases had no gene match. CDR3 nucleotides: TGTGCCAGCAGCTCGGACCGGGACAGGGCTTCCTACGAGCAGTACTTC. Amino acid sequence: CASSSDRDRASYEQYF.

CDR3 loop: CASSQHRDFTTDTQYF. DNA for the CDR3: TGCGCCAGCAGCCAACACCGGGACTTTACCACAGATACGCAGTATTTT. This chain links TRBV4-3 with TRBJ2-3; D might be TRBD2 (6 bases). There are 16 residues in the CDR3. The V end lost 2 bases, the J end lost 2 bases, and 14 bases lay between the germline ends. From germline, CDR1 is LGHNA and CDR2 YSLEER.

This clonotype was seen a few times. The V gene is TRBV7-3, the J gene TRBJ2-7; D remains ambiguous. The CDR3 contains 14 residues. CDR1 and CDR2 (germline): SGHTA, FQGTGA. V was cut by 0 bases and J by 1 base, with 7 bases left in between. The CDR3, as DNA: TGTGCCAGCAGCTTAACTAGCAGGTCCTACGAGCAGTACTTC. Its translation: CASSLTSRSYEQYF.

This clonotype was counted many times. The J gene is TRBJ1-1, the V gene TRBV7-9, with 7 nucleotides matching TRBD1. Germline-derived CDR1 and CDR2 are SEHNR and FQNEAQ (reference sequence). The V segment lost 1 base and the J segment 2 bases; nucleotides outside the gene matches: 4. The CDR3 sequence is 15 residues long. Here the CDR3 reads CASSLDRGTNTEAFF. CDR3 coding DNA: TGTGCCAGCAGCTTAGACAGGGGTACAAACACTGAAGCTTTCTTT.

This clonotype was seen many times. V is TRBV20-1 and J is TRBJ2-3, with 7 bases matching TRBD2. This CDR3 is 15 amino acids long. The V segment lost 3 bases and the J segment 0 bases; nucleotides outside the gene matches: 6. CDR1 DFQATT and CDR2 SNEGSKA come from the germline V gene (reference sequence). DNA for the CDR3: TGCAGTGCTAGTAACCTAGCGGAGAGCACAGATACGCAGTATTTT. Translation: CSASNLAESTDTQYF.

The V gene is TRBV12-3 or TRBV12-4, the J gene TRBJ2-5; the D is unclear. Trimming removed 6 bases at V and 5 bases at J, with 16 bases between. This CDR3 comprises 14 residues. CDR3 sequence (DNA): TGTGCCAGCAGCTCACCGGGCCTAGTGGAGACCCAGTACTTC. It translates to CASSSPGLVETQYF.

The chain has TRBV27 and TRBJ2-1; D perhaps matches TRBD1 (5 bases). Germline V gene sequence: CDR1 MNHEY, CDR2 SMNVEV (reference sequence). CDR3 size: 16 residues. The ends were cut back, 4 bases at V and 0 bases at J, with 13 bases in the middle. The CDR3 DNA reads TGTGCCAGCAGTTCGGAACAGGAGAGCTCCTACAATGAGCAGTTCTTC. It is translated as CASSSEQESSYNEQFF.

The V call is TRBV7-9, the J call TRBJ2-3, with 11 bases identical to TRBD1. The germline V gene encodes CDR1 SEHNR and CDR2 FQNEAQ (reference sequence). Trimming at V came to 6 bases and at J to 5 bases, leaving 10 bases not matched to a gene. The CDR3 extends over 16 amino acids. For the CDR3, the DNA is TGTGCCAGCAGGCCAAGGACAGGGGGCTGGGGAGATACGCAGTATTTT. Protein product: CASRPRTGGWGDTQYF.

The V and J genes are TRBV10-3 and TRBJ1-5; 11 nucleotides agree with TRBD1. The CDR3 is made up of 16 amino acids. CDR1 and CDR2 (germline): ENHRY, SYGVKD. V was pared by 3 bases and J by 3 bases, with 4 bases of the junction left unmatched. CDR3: CAISDGTGGTNQPQHF. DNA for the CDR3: TGTGCCATCAGTGACGGGACAGGGGGGACCAATCAGCCCCAGCATTTT.

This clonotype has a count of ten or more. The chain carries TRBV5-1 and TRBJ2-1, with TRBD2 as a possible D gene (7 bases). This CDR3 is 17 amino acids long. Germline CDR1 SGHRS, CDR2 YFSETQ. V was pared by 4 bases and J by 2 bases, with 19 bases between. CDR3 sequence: CASSGGRGSRTYNEQFF. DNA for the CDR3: TGCGCCAGCAGCGGGGGGAGGGGGAGTCGGACCTACAATGAGCAGTTCTTC.

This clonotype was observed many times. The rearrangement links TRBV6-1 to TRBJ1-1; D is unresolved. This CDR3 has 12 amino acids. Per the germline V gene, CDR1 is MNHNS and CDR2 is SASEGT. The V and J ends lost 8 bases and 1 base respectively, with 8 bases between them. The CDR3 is CASGRANTEAFF. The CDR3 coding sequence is TGTGCCAGCGGAAGAGCGAACACTGAAGCTTTCTTT.

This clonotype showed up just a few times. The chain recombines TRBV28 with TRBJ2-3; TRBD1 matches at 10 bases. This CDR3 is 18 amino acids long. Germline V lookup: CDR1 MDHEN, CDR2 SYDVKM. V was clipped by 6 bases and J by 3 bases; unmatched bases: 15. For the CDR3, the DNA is TGTGCCAGCAGGACTTATTTGGGACAGGGGAGTAGTACAGATACGCAGTATTTT. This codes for CASRTYLGQGSSTDTQYF. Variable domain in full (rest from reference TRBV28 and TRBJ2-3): DVKVTQSSRYLVKRTGEKVFLECVQDMDHENMFWYRQDPGLGLRLIYFSYDVKMKEKGDIPEGYSVSREKKERFSLILESASTNQTSMYLCASRTYLGQGSSTDTQYFGPGTRLTVL.

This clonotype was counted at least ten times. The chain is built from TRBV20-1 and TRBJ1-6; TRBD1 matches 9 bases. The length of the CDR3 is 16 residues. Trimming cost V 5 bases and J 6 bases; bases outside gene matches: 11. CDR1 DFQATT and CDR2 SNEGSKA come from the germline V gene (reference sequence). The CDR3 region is CSAATGGAALNSPLHF. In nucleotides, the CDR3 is TGCAGTGCTGCAACAGGGGGCGCGGCCCTTAATTCACCCCTCCACTTT.

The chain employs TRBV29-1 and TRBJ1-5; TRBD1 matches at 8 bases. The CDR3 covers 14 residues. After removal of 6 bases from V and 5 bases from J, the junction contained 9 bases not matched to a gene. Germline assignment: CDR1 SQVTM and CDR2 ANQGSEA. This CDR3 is CSVAGTGGHQPQHF. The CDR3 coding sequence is TGCAGCGTGGCCGGGACAGGTGGGCATCAGCCCCAGCATTTT.

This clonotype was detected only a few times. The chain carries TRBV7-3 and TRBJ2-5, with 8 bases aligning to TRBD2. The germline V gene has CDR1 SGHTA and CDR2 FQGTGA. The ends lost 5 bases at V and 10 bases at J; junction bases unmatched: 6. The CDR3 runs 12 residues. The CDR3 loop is CASSPREGVQYF. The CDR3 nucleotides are TGTGCCAGCAGCCCCCGGGAGGGGGTCCAGTACTTC.

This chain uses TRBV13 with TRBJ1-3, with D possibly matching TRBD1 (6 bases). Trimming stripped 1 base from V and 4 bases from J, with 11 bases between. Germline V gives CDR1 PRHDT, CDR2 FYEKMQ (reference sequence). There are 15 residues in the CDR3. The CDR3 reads CASSLVGTQGNTIYF. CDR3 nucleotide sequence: TGTGCCAGCAGCTTAGTCGGGACACAAGGAAACACCATATATTTT. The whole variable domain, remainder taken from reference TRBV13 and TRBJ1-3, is AAGVIQSPRHLIKEKRETATLKCYPIPRHDTVYWYQQGPGQDPQFLISFYEKMQSDKGSIPDRFSAQQFSDYHSELNMSSLELGDSALYFCASSLVGTQGNTIYFGEGSWLTVV.

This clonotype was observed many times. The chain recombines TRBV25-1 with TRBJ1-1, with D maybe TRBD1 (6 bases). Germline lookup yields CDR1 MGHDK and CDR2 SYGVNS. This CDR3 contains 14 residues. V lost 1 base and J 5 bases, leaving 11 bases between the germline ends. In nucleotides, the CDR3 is TGTGCCAGCAGTGAATTTGGGGGCGGGACTGAAGCTTTCTTT. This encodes CASSEFGGGTEAFF.